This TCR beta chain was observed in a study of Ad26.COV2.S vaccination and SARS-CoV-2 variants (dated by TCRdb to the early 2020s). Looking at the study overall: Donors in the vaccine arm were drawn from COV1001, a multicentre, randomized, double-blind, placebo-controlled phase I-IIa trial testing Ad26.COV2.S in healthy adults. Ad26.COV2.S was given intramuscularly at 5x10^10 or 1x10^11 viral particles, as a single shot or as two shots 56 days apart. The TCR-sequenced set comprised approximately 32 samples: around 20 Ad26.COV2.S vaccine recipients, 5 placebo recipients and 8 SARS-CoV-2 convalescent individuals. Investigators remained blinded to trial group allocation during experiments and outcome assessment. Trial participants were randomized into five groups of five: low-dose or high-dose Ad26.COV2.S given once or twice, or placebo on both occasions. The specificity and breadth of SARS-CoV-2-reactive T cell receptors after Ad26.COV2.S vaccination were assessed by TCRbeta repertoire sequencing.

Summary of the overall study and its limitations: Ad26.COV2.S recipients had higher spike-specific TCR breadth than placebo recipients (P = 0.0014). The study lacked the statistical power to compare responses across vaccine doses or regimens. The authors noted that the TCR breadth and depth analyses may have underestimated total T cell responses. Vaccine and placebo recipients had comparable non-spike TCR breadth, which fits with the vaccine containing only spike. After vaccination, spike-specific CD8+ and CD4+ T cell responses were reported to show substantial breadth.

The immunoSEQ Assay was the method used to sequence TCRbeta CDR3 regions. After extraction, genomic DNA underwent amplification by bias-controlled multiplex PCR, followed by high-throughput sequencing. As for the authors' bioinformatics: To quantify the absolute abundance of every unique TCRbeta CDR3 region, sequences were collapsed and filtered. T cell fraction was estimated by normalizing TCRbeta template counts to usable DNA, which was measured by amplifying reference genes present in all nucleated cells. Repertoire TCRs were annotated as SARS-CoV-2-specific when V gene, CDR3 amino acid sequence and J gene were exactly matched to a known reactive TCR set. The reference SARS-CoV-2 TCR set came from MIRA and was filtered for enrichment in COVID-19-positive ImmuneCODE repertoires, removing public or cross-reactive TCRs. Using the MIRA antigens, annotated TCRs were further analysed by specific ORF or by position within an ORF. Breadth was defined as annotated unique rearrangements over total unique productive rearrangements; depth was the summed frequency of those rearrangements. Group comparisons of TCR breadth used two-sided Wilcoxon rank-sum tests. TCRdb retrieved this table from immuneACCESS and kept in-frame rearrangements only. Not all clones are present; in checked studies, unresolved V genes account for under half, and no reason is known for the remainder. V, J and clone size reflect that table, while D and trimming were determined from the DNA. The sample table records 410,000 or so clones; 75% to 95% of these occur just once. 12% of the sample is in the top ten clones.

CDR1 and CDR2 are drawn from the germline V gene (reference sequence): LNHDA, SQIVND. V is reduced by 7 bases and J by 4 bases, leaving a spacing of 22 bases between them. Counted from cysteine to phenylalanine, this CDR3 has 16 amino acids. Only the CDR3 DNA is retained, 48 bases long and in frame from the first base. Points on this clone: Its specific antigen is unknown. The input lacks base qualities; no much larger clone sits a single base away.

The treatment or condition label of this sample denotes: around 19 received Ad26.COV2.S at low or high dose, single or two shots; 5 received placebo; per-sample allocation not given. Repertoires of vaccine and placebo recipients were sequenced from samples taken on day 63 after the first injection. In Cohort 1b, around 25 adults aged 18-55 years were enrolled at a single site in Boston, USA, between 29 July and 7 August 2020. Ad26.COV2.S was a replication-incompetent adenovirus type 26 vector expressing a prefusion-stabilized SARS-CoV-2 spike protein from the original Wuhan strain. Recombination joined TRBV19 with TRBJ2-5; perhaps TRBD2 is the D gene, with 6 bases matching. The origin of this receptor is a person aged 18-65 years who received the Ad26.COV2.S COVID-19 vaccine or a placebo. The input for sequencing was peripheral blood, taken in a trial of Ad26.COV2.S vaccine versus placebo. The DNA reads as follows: TGTGCCAGTACCGCATCCCCTGGGGGACTTGCAGAGACCCAGTACTTC. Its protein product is CASTASPGGLAETQYF.